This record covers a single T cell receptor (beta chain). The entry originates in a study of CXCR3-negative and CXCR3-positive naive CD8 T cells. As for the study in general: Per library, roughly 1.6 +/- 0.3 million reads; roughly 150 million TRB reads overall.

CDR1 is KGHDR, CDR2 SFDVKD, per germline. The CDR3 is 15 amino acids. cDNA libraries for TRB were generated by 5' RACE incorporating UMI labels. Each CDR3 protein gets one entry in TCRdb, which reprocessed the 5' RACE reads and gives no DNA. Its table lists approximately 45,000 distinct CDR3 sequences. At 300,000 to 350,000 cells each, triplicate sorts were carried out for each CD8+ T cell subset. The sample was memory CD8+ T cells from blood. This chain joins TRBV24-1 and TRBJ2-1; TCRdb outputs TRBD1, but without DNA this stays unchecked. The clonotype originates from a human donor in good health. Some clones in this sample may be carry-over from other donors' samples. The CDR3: CATSDLYKGAYEQFF.